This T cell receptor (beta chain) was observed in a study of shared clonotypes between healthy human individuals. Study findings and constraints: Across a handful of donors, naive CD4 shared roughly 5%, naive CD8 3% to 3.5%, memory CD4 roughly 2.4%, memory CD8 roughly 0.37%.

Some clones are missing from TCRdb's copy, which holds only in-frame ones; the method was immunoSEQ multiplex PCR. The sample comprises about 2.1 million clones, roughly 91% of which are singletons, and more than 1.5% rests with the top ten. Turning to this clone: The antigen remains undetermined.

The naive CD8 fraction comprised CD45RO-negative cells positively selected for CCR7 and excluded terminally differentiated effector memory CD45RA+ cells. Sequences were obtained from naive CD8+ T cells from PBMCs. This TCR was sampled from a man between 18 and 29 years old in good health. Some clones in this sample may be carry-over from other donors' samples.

This chain's CDR3 is CASSSTGVTEAFF. The CDR3 coding sequence is TGTGCCAGCAGCTCGACAGGGGTCACTGAAGCTTTCTTT. The V call is TRBV7-2, the J call TRBJ1-1, with TRBD1 identical over 8 bases. There are 13 residues in the CDR3. Germline values: CDR1 SGHTA, CDR2 FQGNSA. Losses at the gene ends were 4 bases for V and 4 bases for J; bases not matched to a gene: 2.